This TCR beta chain was obtained from a study of shared clonotypes between healthy human individuals. In the study overall: Per donor, CD8 memory used one plate, CD8 naive used two, CD4 memory used three and CD4 naive used three. Study-wide findings and caveats: About 5% was the fraction of naive CD4 clonotypes found shared across several donors.

In the source study's methods: ImmunoSEQ output held junction-only sequences without quality scores, so filtering differed. The assay was immunoSEQ multiplex PCR, and TCRdb's table has in-frame clones only and misses some. V, J and clone size reflect that table, while D and trimming were determined from the DNA. The sample holds around 1.4 million clones, approximately 98.5% seen once. This clone was found once. Its target is not known. The CDR3 loop spans 13 amino acids. Trimming cost V 4 bases and J 3 bases, with 9 bases left between them. Germline V gene lookup returns CDR1 SGHNT and CDR2 YYREEE (reference sequence).

The rearrangement uses TRBV5-4 and TRBJ2-3; D gene ambiguous. Sequencing was done on a sample of naive CD4+ T cells sorted from blood. Subset noted: CD45RA+ positively selected. This receptor was obtained from a man aged 30 to 45 in good health. Written as DNA, the CDR3 is TGTGCCAGCAGCCCGAAAGGGACAGATACGCAGTATTTT. Translation: CASSPKGTDTQYF.